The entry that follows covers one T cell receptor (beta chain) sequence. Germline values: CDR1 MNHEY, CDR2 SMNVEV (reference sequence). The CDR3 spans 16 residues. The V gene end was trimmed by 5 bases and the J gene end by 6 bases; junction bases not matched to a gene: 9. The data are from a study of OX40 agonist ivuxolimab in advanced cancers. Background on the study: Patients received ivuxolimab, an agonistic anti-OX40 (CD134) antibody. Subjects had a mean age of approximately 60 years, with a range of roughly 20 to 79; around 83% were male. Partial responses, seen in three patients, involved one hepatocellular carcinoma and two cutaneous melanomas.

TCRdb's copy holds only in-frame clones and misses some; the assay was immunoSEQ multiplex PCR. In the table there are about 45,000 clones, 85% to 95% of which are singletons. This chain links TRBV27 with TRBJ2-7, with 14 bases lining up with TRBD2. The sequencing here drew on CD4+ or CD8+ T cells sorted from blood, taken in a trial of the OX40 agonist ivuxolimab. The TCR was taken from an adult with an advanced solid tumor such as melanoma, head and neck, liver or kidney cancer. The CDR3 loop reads CASSPGTSGRRREQYF. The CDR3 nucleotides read TGTGCCAGCAGTCCGGGGACTAGCGGGAGACGGCGCGAGCAGTACTTC.